What follows is one T cell receptor (beta chain) and its context. These data come from a study of blood T cell repertoires in COVID-19. Study summary: Collection of acute and convalescent COVID-19 samples took place in the United States, Italy and Spain.

Here immunoSEQ multiplex PCR was the method, and the copy in TCRdb shows in-frame clones only, minus some. The sample has approximately 240,000 clones, about 88% seen once. This CDR3 contains 19 residues. Trimming removed 6 bases from V and 0 bases from J; junction bases left unmatched: 13. Germline V gene lookup returns CDR1 MNHEY and CDR2 SVGEGT. This TCR derives from a middle-aged woman who had recovered from COVID-19. The chain joins TRBV6-2 or TRBV6-3 to TRBJ1-3, with TRBD1 matching over 11 bases. Sequenced sample: peripheral blood. In DNA, the CDR3 is TGTGCCAGCAGCCCAGGACAGGGGGCGCGACGGTACTCTGGAAACACCATATATTTT. Amino acid sequence: CASSPGQGARRYSGNTIYF.